This is a list of T cell receptor beta chains from one sample in a study of T cells after posttransplantation cyclophosphamide. TCRdb's table, derived via immunoSEQ multiplex PCR, lists solely in-frame clones and lacks some. The repertoire consists of about 40,000 clones, none detected only once. The sample was PBMCs. The receptors were sampled from a woman aged 45-59 years in good health and a related stem cell transplant donor. The CDR3 runs from the conserved cysteine through the conserved F or W.

j_gene: TRBJ2-2; v_gene: TRBV6-6; CDR3aa: CASSSPAGGFGEPFF
j_gene: TRBJ2-7; v_gene: TRBV21-1; CDR3aa: CASSKRGSLDSSYEQYF
j_gene: TRBJ2-1; v_gene: TRBV4-2; CDR3aa: CASSQDPIGGAYNEQFF
j_gene: TRBJ2-7; v_gene: TRBV18; CDR3aa: CASSPPDEPKGGQYF
j_gene: TRBJ2-2; v_gene: TRBV4-1; CDR3aa: CASSQSQTNTGELFF
j_gene: TRBJ1-4; v_gene: TRBV5-1; CDR3aa: CASSSSGQNNEKLFF
j_gene: TRBJ1-2; v_gene: TRBV18; CDR3aa: CASSPQTGYYGYTF
j_gene: TRBJ2-7; v_gene: TRBV6-5; CDR3aa: CASTQTSGGTYEQYF
j_gene: TRBJ1-5; v_gene: TRBV6-5; CDR3aa: CASSYSDSPNQPQHF
j_gene: TRBJ2-3; v_gene: TRBV9; CDR3aa: CASSVLADTQYF
j_gene: TRBJ1-2; v_gene: TRBV5-1; CDR3aa: CASSFLAGEGYTF
j_gene: TRBJ1-1; v_gene: TRBV27; CDR3aa: CASTPFGQGVNEAFF
j_gene: TRBJ2-2; v_gene: TRBV5-6; CDR3aa: CASSRRSSGELFF
j_gene: TRBJ2-5; v_gene: TRBV6-4; CDR3aa: CASSASGGMETQYF
j_gene: TRBJ2-1; v_gene: TRBV19; CDR3aa: CASSIESYSYNEQFF
j_gene: TRBJ1-2; v_gene: TRBV18; CDR3aa: CASVGQSLSYGYTF
j_gene: TRBJ1-2; v_gene: TRBV7-2; CDR3aa: CASSSDRYYGYTF
j_gene: TRBJ1-1; v_gene: TRBV28; CDR3aa: CASSTKDRGSTEAFF
j_gene: TRBJ1-2; v_gene: TRBV4-1; CDR3aa: CASSYPGEALIYGYTF
j_gene: TRBJ2-1; v_gene: TRBV9; CDR3aa: CASSPRPGRGSSNEQFF
j_gene: TRBJ1-1; v_gene: TRBV7-3; CDR3aa: CASSPRGENTEAFF
j_gene: TRBJ1-5; v_gene: TRBV19; CDR3aa: CASSNQGGSNQPQHF
j_gene: TRBJ2-7; v_gene: TRBV5-1; CDR3aa: CASSYLMTGDEQYF
j_gene: TRBJ2-7; v_gene: TRBV7-2; CDR3aa: CASSLGVAANSYEQYF
j_gene: TRBJ2-1; v_gene: TRBV2; CDR3aa: CAGDSGGANNEQFF
j_gene: TRBJ2-4; v_gene: TRBV9; CDR3aa: CASRSRGGDNQYF
j_gene: TRBJ2-2; v_gene: TRBV10-3; CDR3aa: CAISEGGGTTGELFF
j_gene: TRBJ2-1; v_gene: TRBV5-8; CDR3aa: CASSRTGRPYNEQFF
j_gene: TRBJ2-2; v_gene: TRBV2; CDR3aa: CASRGSGGTGELFF
j_gene: TRBJ1-2; v_gene: TRBV7-2; CDR3aa: CASSFRTGQDGYTF
j_gene: TRBJ2-1; v_gene: TRBV5-1; CDR3aa: CASSLDGWTGVYNEQFF
j_gene: TRBJ1-5; v_gene: TRBV21-1; CDR3aa: CASSIRQGLQPQHF
j_gene: TRBJ2-2; v_gene: TRBV19; CDR3aa: CAAKRDRGGGELFF
j_gene: TRBJ1-1; v_gene: TRBV5-1; CDR3aa: CASTVGTLNTEAFF
j_gene: TRBJ2-3; v_gene: TRBV11-2; CDR3aa: CASSQDRVGGTQYF
j_gene: TRBJ2-1; v_gene: TRBV2; CDR3aa: CASSEGGGGTYNEQFF
j_gene: TRBJ2-6; v_gene: TRBV28; CDR3aa: CASSRTGGAHSGANVLTF
j_gene: TRBJ2-1; v_gene: TRBV18; CDR3aa: CASSPPTSANEQFF
j_gene: TRBJ2-7; v_gene: TRBV5-1; CDR3aa: CVSSPRGGTSYEQYF
j_gene: TRBJ1-4; v_gene: TRBV25-1; CDR3aa: CASSEWTGKGTNEKLFF
j_gene: TRBJ2-1; v_gene: TRBV9; CDR3aa: CASSQGGSYNEQFF
j_gene: TRBJ1-5; v_gene: TRBV28; CDR3aa: CASSFHPWQGFQPQHF
j_gene: TRBJ1-5; v_gene: TRBV7-8; CDR3aa: CASSLNRAGGYQPQHF
j_gene: TRBJ1-5; v_gene: TRBV7-9; CDR3aa: CASSLGQGGQPQHF
j_gene: TRBJ1-1; v_gene: TRBV7-2; CDR3aa: CASSSDSNTEAFF
j_gene: TRBJ2-3; v_gene: TRBV7-8; CDR3aa: CASSFNRGGSTDTQYF
j_gene: TRBJ1-1; v_gene: TRBV27; CDR3aa: CASGRVPRDTEAFF